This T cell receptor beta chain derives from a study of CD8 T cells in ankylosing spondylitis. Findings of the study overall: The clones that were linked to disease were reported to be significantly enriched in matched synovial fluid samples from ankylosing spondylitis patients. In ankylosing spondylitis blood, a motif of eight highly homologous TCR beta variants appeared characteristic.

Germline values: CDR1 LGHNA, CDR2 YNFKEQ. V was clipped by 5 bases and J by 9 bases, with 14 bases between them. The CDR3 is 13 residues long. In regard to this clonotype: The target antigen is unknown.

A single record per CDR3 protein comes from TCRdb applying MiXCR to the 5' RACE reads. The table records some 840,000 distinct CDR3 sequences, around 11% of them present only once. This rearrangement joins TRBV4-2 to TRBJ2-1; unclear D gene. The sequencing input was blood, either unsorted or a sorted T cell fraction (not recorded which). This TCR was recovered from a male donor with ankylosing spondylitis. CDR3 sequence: CASSSRIAGEQFF. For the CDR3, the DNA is TGTGCCAGCAGCTCCCGAATCGCAGGTGAGCAGTTCTTC.